This is a list of T cell receptor beta chains from one sample in a study of shared clonotypes between healthy human individuals. Assay used: immunoSEQ multiplex PCR; TCRdb lists only in-frame clones, some missing. The sample has some 1.5 million clones, roughly 96% seen once. Sequencing input: naive CD4+ T cells sorted from blood. These receptors all come from a man aged 25 to 45 in good health. Both conserved end residues are part of each CDR3. D genes are given only for firm matches. Clone size is not always given. Where it is, it says once, few, many or a class for expanded clones.

V,D,J,size,CDR3,DNA
TRBV20-1,.,TRBJ2-3,.,CSARDGSTQYF,TGCAGTGCTAGAGACGGGAGTACGCAGTATTTT
TRBV15,TRBD1,TRBJ2-7,.,CATSREGTGSYEQYF,TGTGCCACCAGCAGAGAGGGGACAGGGTCCTACGAGCAGTACTTC
TRBV7-3,TRBD2,TRBJ2-1,.,CASSPIWTGTSKYNEQFF,TGTGCCAGCAGCCCCATATGGACCGGGACTAGCAAATACAATGAGCAGTTCTTC
TRBV27,.,TRBJ1-4,.,CASSFLRERGAEKLFF,TGTGCCAGCAGTTTCCTCAGGGAACGAGGGGCTGAAAAACTGTTTTTT
TRBV9,.,TRBJ1-5,.,CASSVGVGAHQPQHF,TGTGCCAGCAGCGTAGGGGTGGGGGCGCATCAGCCCCAGCATTTT
TRBV5-1,.,TRBJ2-7,.,CASSLKDRGRPSGAYEQYF,TGCGCCAGCAGCTTAAAGGACAGGGGCCGACCTAGCGGGGCCTACGAGCAGTACTTC
TRBV5-6,.,TRBJ1-1,.,CASRRDMNTEAFF,TGTGCCAGCAGGCGGGACATGAACACTGAAGCTTTCTTT
TRBV5-5,.,TRBJ2-5,.,CASSLVGQGWLAGRGETQYF,TGTGCCAGCAGCTTGGTGGGACAGGGGTGGCTAGCGGGACGGGGAGAGACCCAGTACTTC
TRBV4-1,.,TRBJ2-7,few,CASSQEGQGPYYEQYF,TGCGCCAGCAGCCAAGAAGGGCAGGGGCCCTACTACGAGCAGTACTTC
TRBV28,TRBD1,TRBJ1-4,.,CASSLGQLNEKLFF,TGTGCCAGCAGTTTGGGACAGCTTAATGAAAAACTGTTTTTT
TRBV27,.,TRBJ2-1,.,CASSVSFSSYNEQFF,TGTGCCAGCAGTGTTTCTTTTAGCTCCTACAATGAGCAGTTCTTC
TRBV28,TRBD2,TRBJ2-1,.,CASTEVGERGYNEQFF,TGTGCCAGCACCGAAGTTGGGGAGCGGGGATACAATGAGCAGTTCTTC
TRBV18,TRBD1,TRBJ1-5,.,CASSPGQNQPQHF,TGTGCCAGCTCACCGGGACAGAATCAGCCCCAGCATTTT
TRBV6-1,.,TRBJ1-2,.,CASSEAGRGRVGYTF,TGTGCCAGCAGTGAAGCGGGACGCGGGCGGGTTGGCTACACCTTC
TRBV29-1,.,TRBJ1-1,.,CSVDGERGGRQNTEAFF,TGCAGCGTTGATGGGGAAAGAGGCGGGCGGCAGAACACTGAAGCTTTCTTT
TRBV28,.,TRBJ2-7,once,CASSRSVWEQYF,TGTGCCAGCAGCCGGAGCGTATGGGAGCAGTACTTC
TRBV20-1,.,TRBJ2-1,.,CSASGTGEQFF,TGCAGTGCTTCAGGTACGGGTGAGCAGTTCTTC
TRBV19,TRBD2,TRBJ2-7,.,CARPLLAFSSYEQYF,TGTGCCAGACCCCTACTAGCGTTTAGCTCCTACGAGCAGTACTTC
TRBV18,TRBD1,TRBJ2-1,.,CASSERPGQAYNEQFF,TGTGCCAGCTCAGAACGACCGGGACAGGCCTACAATGAGCAGTTCTTC
TRBV7-2,TRBD2,TRBJ2-7,.,CASSRGGGRIYEQYF,TGTGCCAGCAGCCGCGGCGGCGGGAGGATCTACGAGCAGTACTTC
TRBV10-3,TRBD1,TRBJ1-4,.,CAIGQGNGATNEKLFF,TGTGCCATCGGACAGGGGAATGGCGCAACTAATGAAAAACTGTTTTTT
TRBV28,TRBD2,TRBJ2-3,.,CASSSGSVTDTQYF,TGTGCCAGCAGTAGCGGGAGTGTGACAGATACGCAGTATTTT
TRBV28,TRBD2,TRBJ2-2,.,CASRRLAGSDTGELFF,TGTGCCAGCAGGAGACTAGCGGGGTCTGACACCGGGGAGCTGTTTTTT
TRBV7-2,.,TRBJ2-2,.,CASSLPASGTRNTGELFF,TGTGCCAGCAGCCTCCCCGCGTCCGGGACACGAAACACCGGGGAGCTGTTTTTT
TRBV7-2,TRBD2,TRBJ2-7,.,CASSFTSGRFYEQYF,TGTGCCAGCAGCTTCACTAGCGGGAGGTTCTACGAGCAGTACTTC